Below, one T cell receptor beta chain is given with its context. Its antigen is not known. Samples underwent the assay at deep level. Sequencing used immunoSEQ multiplex PCR; TCRdb keeps in-frame clones, though not all of them. The sample lists around 1.9 million clones, just over 90% occurring once. CD45RO-negative cells were positively selected for CCR7, leaving out terminally differentiated effector memory CD45RA+ cells. This sample stems from a study of shared clonotypes between healthy human individuals. Study-wide findings and caveats: Blood alone was sampled, and tissue repertoires likely differ.

Trimming cost V 2 bases and J 6 bases, with 7 bases left between them. Per germline, CDR1 SNHLY and CDR2 FYNNEI. The CDR3 spans 13 residues. The V call is TRBV2, the J call TRBJ2-2; D remains ambiguous. The clonotype was recovered from a man aged 18-30 years in good health. Some clones in this sample may be carry-over from other donors' samples. Sequenced: naive CD8+ T cells from PBMCs. The CDR3: CASSERDAGELFF. Written as DNA, the CDR3 is TGTGCCAGCAGTGAAAGGGATGCCGGGGAGCTGTTTTTT.